This passage covers 26 T cell receptor beta chains from one sample sequenced in a study of T cell changes during pregnancy in multiple sclerosis (dated by TCRdb to 2018 to 2020). The library was prepared using the immunoSEQ multiplex PCR assay. The immuneACCESS repertoire file appears here via TCRdb, limited to in-frame rearrangements. These files lack a portion of the clones; in checked studies, under half of the deficit traces to unresolved V genes, and the cause of the others is not known. The sample contains 40,000 to 50,000 clones, 75% to 95% of them found a single time. Around 0.64% of the sample goes to the ten largest clones. This specimen consisted of CD4+ T cells from peripheral blood mononuclear cells, obtained before pregnancy. These receptors came from a female donor with multiple sclerosis, enrolled in a pregnancy study.

J is TRBJ2-5 and V is TRBV6-5; 7 nucleotides align to TRBD1. Per germline, CDR1 MNHEY and CDR2 SVGAGI. Trimming at V came to 8 bases and at J to 5 bases, leaving 5 bases not matched to a gene. The CDR3 length is 12 residues. CDR3 sequence reads: CASSRGRETQYF. The CDR3 region has the DNA TGTGCCAGCTCGAGGGGGCGCGAGACCCAGTACTTC.

V is TRBV2 and J is TRBJ2-2; D perhaps matches TRBD1 (6 bases). Trimming left V 8 bases short and J 5 bases short, with 18 bases between. Germline-derived CDR1 and CDR2 are SNHLY and FYNNEI. The CDR3 covers 15 residues. Here the CDR3 DNA reads TGTGCCAGCCTTTTCCCACAGGGAGAGACCGGGGAGCTGTTTTTT. Residues: CASLFPQGETGELFF.

This clone was recorded only once. The chain employs TRBV18 and TRBJ2-1; D unclear. Trimming took 0 bases from V and 1 from J, leaving 7 bases between them. The CDR3 runs 15 residues. Germline CDR1 is KGHSH and CDR2 is LQKENI. The CDR3, as DNA: TGTGCCAGCTCACCACCGAGTAAATCCTACAATGAGCAGTTCTTC. It codes for CASSPPSKSYNEQFF.

The J gene is TRBJ2-7, the V gene TRBV7-6; D is perhaps TRBD1 (6 bases). The CDR3 is 16 amino acids. V lost 2 bases and J lost 1, with 15 bases in between. Germline CDR1 reads SGHVS; CDR2 reads FNYEAQ. CDR3 residues: CASSLSLGAISYEQYF. CDR3 in DNA: TGTGCCAGCAGCTTAAGTCTGGGGGCGATTTCCTACGAGCAGTACTTC.

This sequence joins TRBV11-2 and TRBJ2-7; D unclear. V was pared by 0 bases and J by 0 bases, with 6 bases between. In germline, CDR1 is SGHAT, CDR2 FQNNGV. CDR3 length equals 14 residues. The CDR3, as DNA: TGTGCCAGCAGCTTAGAAGTGAGCTCCTACGAGCAGTACTTC. This translates into CASSLEVSSYEQYF.

The rearrangement joins TRBV5-1 to TRBJ2-7, with 7 bases matching TRBD1. V gave up 4 bases and J gave up 2 bases; unmatched junction bases: 6. The length of the CDR3 is 14 residues. CDR1 is SGHRS, CDR2 YFSETQ, per germline. The CDR3 protein is CASSPGTAPYEQYF. In DNA form, the CDR3 reads TGCGCCAGCAGCCCCGGGACAGCCCCCTACGAGCAGTACTTC.

The V call is TRBV4-1, the J call TRBJ2-3, with a tentative D call TRBD2 (6 bases). The V gene lost 1 base and the J gene lost 6 bases, with 17 bases spanning the gap. CDR1 and CDR2 from the germline V gene are MGHRA and YSYEKL. The CDR3 loop spans 16 amino acids. The CDR3 DNA sequence: TGCGCCAGCAGCCAAGGGACTACGGGGGTGCTCGATACGCAGTATTTT. Its translation is CASSQGTTGVLDTQYF.

This rearrangement joins TRBV5-4 to TRBJ1-6; D gene ambiguous. Trimming removed 0 bases at V and 0 bases at J, with 7 bases between. The CDR3 is 16 residues long. Per germline, CDR1 SGHNT and CDR2 YYREEE (reference sequence). The CDR3 reads CASSLAGSSYNSPLHF. In DNA, the CDR3 is TGTGCCAGCAGCTTGGCTGGCAGCTCCTATAATTCACCCCTCCACTTT.

V and J are TRBV6-1 and TRBJ2-5; D unresolved. The CDR3 runs to 14 residues. From germline, CDR1 is MNHNS and CDR2 SASEGT. V was clipped by 3 bases and J by 4 bases, with 12 bases between them. DNA of the CDR3: TGTGCCAGCAGTGATTCAGGATTGGGAGAGACCCAGTACTTC. This codes for CASSDSGLGETQYF.

The rearrangement uses TRBV4-1 and TRBJ2-4; D call uncertain. The CDR3 extends over 15 amino acids. V lost 0 bases and J lost 0, with 6 bases in between. CDR1 and CDR2 from the germline V gene are MGHRA and YSYEKL. The CDR3: CASSQEELAKNIQYF. The CDR3 bases are TGCGCCAGCAGCCAAGAAGAACTAGCCAAAAACATTCAGTACTTC.

This chain uses TRBV5-4 with TRBJ1-2, with 8 bases aligning to TRBD1. Germline V lookup: CDR1 SGHNT, CDR2 YYREEE (reference sequence). V dropped 3 bases and J dropped 4; count of bases not matched to a gene: 8. This CDR3 has 15 residues. The CDR3 region is CASSSTGTGIYGYTF. In nucleotides, the CDR3 is TGTGCCAGCAGCTCGACCGGGACAGGAATCTATGGCTACACCTTC. Drawing the rest from reference TRBV5-4 and TRBJ1-2, the complete variable domain is ETGVTQSPTHLIKTRGQQVTLRCSSQSGHNTVSWYQQALGQGPQFIFQYYREEENGRGNFPPRFSGLQFPNYSSELNVNALELDDSALYLCASSSTGTGIYGYTFGSGTRLTVV.

J is TRBJ1-2 and V is TRBV15; the D gene is possibly TRBD1 (6 bases). V was shortened by 1 base and J by 8 bases, with 11 bases between the two germline ends. CDR1 LNHNV and CDR2 YYDKDF come from the germline V gene (reference sequence). This CDR3 region has 13 residues. CDR3 region: CATSRGTGLGYTF. In nucleotides, the CDR3 is TGTGCCACCAGCAGAGGAACAGGGCTAGGCTACACCTTC.

The chain recombines TRBV7-6 with TRBJ2-1; 12 bases are shared with TRBD2. CDR3 length equals 15 residues. The ends lost 2 bases at V and 15 bases at J; junction bases unmatched: 11. CDR1 is SGHVS, CDR2 FNYEAQ, per germline. In DNA, the CDR3 is TGTGCCAGCAGCTTACGTCTAGCGGGAGGGCCGGGGTCGTTCTTC. Its translation is CASSLRLAGGPGSFF.

This sequence joins TRBV7-6 and TRBJ2-1, with TRBD2 matching 10 bases. This CDR3 spans 17 amino acids. Looked up from germline, CDR1 is SGHVS and CDR2 is FNYEAQ. The V and J ends lost 2 bases and 8 bases, in that order; junction bases with no gene match: 12. For the CDR3, the DNA is TGTGCCAGCAGCTTAATAATGGCTAGCGGGAGTGTCTATGAGCAGTTCTTC. This sequence encodes CASSLIMASGSVYEQFF.

The chain recombines TRBV7-2 with TRBJ1-2; tentatively, D is TRBD1 (6 bases). The CDR3 has 13 residues. Per the germline V gene, CDR1 is SGHTA and CDR2 is FQGNSA. With 5 bases removed from V and 1 base from J, the gap between germline ends came to 8 bases. The CDR3 sequence is CASSGQINYGYTF. DNA for the CDR3: TGTGCCAGCAGCGGACAGATTAACTATGGCTACACCTTC.

J is TRBJ2-5 and V is TRBV19; D is undetermined. The germline V gene encodes CDR1 LNHDA and CDR2 SQIVND (reference sequence). CDR3 length equals 13 residues. With 5 bases removed from V and 5 bases from J, the gap between germline ends came to 12 bases. The chain's CDR3 is CASSGSLKETQYF. CDR3 DNA: TGTGCCAGTAGTGGCTCTTTGAAGGAGACCCAGTACTTC.

This rearrangement joins TRBV27 to TRBJ1-1; possible D gene TRBD1, 5 bases. The CDR3 is 19 amino acids. CDR1 is MNHEY, CDR2 SMNVEV, per germline (reference sequence). V was shortened by 1 base and J by 0 bases, with 21 bases between the two germline ends. The CDR3 region is CASSLWGFGQADMNTEAFF. Written as DNA, the CDR3 is TGTGCCAGCAGTTTATGGGGCTTTGGGCAGGCTGATATGAACACTGAAGCTTTCTTT.

The chain carries TRBV7-9 and TRBJ2-7; TRBD2 aligns across 13 bases. Germline values: CDR1 SEHNR, CDR2 FQNEAQ (reference sequence). The CDR3 is made up of 16 amino acids. Trimming removed 2 bases from V and 6 bases from J; junction bases left unmatched: 7. CDR3 region: CASSLIQGLAGFEQYF. CDR3 coding DNA: TGTGCCAGCAGCTTAATACAGGGACTAGCGGGATTCGAGCAGTACTTC.

This clone is a singleton in its sample. The rearrangement links TRBV5-4 to TRBJ1-1; 7 bases line up with TRBD1. There are 17 residues in the CDR3. Germline V gene sequence: CDR1 SGHNT, CDR2 YYREEE (reference sequence). The trim removed 0 bases at V and 5 bases at J, leaving 13 bases unmatched. The CDR3, as DNA: TGTGCCAGCAGCTTGGGAGGCGGAGGGGGCGGAAGGACTGAAGCTTTCTTT. Translating it yields CASSLGGGGGGRTEAFF.

This rearrangement joins TRBV5-1 to TRBJ1-1; D unresolved. The CDR3 has 15 residues. V was trimmed by 1 base and J by 6 bases, leaving 16 bases between them. Germline V gene data show CDR1 as SGHRS and CDR2 as YFSETQ. The CDR3 sequence is CASSLRAAQRAEAFF. CDR3 in DNA: TGCGCCAGCAGCTTGCGGGCGGCGCAGAGGGCTGAAGCTTTCTTT.

This clone has a handful of counts. The V call is TRBV7-9, the J call TRBJ1-6; no clear D gene. The germline gives CDR1 SEHNR, CDR2 FQNEAQ (reference sequence). The CDR3 has 16 amino acids. Trimming left V 5 bases short and J 1 base short, with 12 bases between. CDR3 DNA: TGTGCCAGCAGCCCAGGTGGTAGGTCCTATAATTCACCCCTCCACTTT. Translated, it gives CASSPGGRSYNSPLHF.

The chain carries TRBV9 and TRBJ1-1; TRBD1 is a possible D gene (5 bases). The CDR3 has 14 amino acids. V lost 5 bases and J lost 2, with 13 bases in between. Per germline, CDR1 SGDLS and CDR2 YYNGEE. The CDR3 DNA reads TGTGCCAGCAGTCGGGGGAAGGCAAACACTGAAGCTTTCTTT. Its translation is CASSRGKANTEAFF. The full variable domain, completed using reference TRBV9 and TRBJ1-1, is DSGVTQTPKHLITATGQRVTLRCSPRSGDLSVYWYQQSLDQGLQFLIQYYNGEERAKGNILERFSAQQFPDLHSELNLSSLELGDSALYFCASSRGKANTEAFFGQGTRLTVV.

The chain employs TRBV7-3 and TRBJ2-7; D ambiguous. The CDR3 runs to 14 residues. Germline CDR1 reads SGHTA; CDR2 reads FQGTGA. Trimming left V 7 bases short and J 3 bases short, with 16 bases between. The DNA for the CDR3 is TGTGCCAGCAAGCTTTCAGGCATCCACTACGAGCAGTACTTC. As protein: CASKLSGIHYEQYF. Using reference TRBV7-3 and TRBJ2-7 for the parts outside the CDR3, the full variable domain is GAGVSQTPSNKVTEKGKYVELRCDPISGHTALYWYRQSLGQGPEFLIYFQGTGAADDSGLPNDRFFAVRPEGSVSTLKIQRTERGDSAVYLCASKLSGIHYEQYFGPGTRLTVT.

V is TRBV18 and J is TRBJ2-2, with TRBD1 matching over 7 bases. Per germline, CDR1 KGHSH and CDR2 LQKENI. V was clipped by 3 bases and J by 1 base; unmatched bases: 2. The CDR3 covers 15 residues. This CDR3 reads CASSPRQGNTGELFF. The DNA of the CDR3 is TGTGCCAGCTCACCGCGACAGGGGAACACCGGGGAGCTGTTTTTT.

V gene TRBV28 combines with J gene TRBJ2-7, with 9 nucleotides matching TRBD2. Germline CDR1 reads MDHEN; CDR2 reads SYDVKM. This CDR3 is built from 14 residues. Unmatched junction bases numbered 6, after V lost 7 bases and J lost 2 bases. The CDR3, as DNA: TGTGCCAGCACCCTGGGACTAGCAACCTACGAGCAGTACTTC. It yields the protein CASTLGLATYEQYF. Combining the CDR3 with reference TRBV28 and TRBJ2-7 gives the whole variable domain DVKVTQSSRYLVKRTGEKVFLECVQDMDHENMFWYRQDPGLGLRLIYFSYDVKMKEKGDIPEGYSVSREKKERFSLILESASTNQTSMYLCASTLGLATYEQYFGPGTRLTVT.

The gene calls are TRBV5-5 and TRBJ2-1; 8 nucleotides agree with TRBD1. The J segment lost 3 bases and the V segment lost 4 bases, leaving 9 bases of the junction unmatched. CDR3 length: 16 residues. Germline CDR1 and CDR2: SGHKS and YYEKEE (reference sequence). The DNA of the CDR3 is TGTGCCAGCAGCACTTGGCAGGGGGCAAACTACAATGAGCAGTTCTTC. Translated: CASSTWQGANYNEQFF.